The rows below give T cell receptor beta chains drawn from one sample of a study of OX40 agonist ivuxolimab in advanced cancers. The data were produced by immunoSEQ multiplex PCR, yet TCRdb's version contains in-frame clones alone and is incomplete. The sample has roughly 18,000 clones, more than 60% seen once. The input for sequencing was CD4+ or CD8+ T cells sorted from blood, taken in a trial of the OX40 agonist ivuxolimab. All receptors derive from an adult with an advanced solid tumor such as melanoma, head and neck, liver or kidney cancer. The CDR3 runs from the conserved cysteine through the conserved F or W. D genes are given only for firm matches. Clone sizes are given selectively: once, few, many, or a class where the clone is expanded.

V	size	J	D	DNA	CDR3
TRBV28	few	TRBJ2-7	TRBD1	TGTGCCAGCAGTTTGGTTGGGACAGGGTACGAGCAGTACTTC	CASSLVGTGYEQYF
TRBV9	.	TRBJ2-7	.	TGTGCCAGCAGCGTAGGTAGCGGCAGCTCCTACGAGCAGTACTTC	CASSVGSGSSYEQYF
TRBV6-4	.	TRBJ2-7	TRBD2	TGTGCCAGCAGGAACCCTCGGACTAAGCGGGAGTCCTACGAGCAGTACTTC	CASRNPRTKRESYEQYF
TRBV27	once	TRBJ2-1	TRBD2	TGTGCCAGCAGTTTACTGGTTCCTAGCGGGTTAAGCAATGAGCAGTTCTTC	CASSLLVPSGLSNEQFF
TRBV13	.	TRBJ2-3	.	TGTGCCAGCAGCTATAGGGGCACAGATACGCAGTATTTT	CASSYRGTDTQYF
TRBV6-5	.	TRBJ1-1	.	TGTGCCAGCAGTTACTCGAACGTGGTGGGCAGGACTGAAGCTTTCTTT	CASSYSNVVGRTEAFF
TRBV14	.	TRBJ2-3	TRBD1	TGTGCCAGCAGCCAAATACCGGGACAGGGGAGCACAGATACGCAGTATTTT	CASSQIPGQGSTDTQYF
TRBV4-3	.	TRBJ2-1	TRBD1	TGCGCCAGCAGCCAAGACAGGGGGCGAAACTACAATGAGCAGTTCTTC	CASSQDRGRNYNEQFF
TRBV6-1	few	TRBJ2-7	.	TGTGCCAGCAGTGAAATCTGGCAGGGACCCTACGAGCAGTACTTC	CASSEIWQGPYEQYF
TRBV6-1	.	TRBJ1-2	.	TGTGCCAGCAGTGAATATACCCGGGATGGCTACACCTTC	CASSEYTRDGYTF
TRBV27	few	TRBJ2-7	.	TGTGCCAGCAGTCCCGCCCGGGAGATCTCCTACGAGCAGTACTTC	CASSPAREISYEQYF
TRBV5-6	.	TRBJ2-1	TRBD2	TGTGCCAGCAGCTCTCTATGGGGCGGGAGCTCCTACAATGAGCAGTTCTTC	CASSSLWGGSSYNEQFF
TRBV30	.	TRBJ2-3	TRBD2	TGTGCCTGGAGTTTGGAGCGGGAGGGTCATACGCAGTATTTT	CAWSLEREGHTQYF